The 15 T cell receptor beta chains listed next were all sequenced from one sample in a study of blood T cells in healthy people across ages. Primed by a sample-barcoded 5' primer and a J-beta primer mix, a second PCR proceeded for roughly 7 to 11 cycles. Via MiXCR, TCRdb re-called the 5' RACE reads, giving one row per CDR3 protein. Of 750,000 to 850,000 distinct CDR3 sequences in the sample, roughly 25% were seen once. The sample was also reused in another study, on T cells of mothers and their children.

Sequencing was carried out using blood. The source of these receptors is a boy aged 10-17 years in good health.

This clonotype was counted only a few times. The V and J genes are TRBV7-3 and TRBJ2-5, with D uncertain. The V end was cut by 2 bases, the J end by 0 bases, with 7 bases between. Germline CDR1 and CDR2: SGHTA and FQGTGA. The CDR3 is made up of 14 amino acids. The CDR3 DNA sequence: TGTGCCAGCAGCTTAGATGGGAACCAAGAGACCCAGTACTTC. Protein: CASSLDGNQETQYF.

This clonotype was recorded a few times. The chain joins TRBV9 to TRBJ2-1; a weak D match, TRBD2 (5 bases). Trimming took 0 bases from V and 8 from J, leaving 9 bases between them. This CDR3 has 13 amino acids. Germline V lookup: CDR1 SGDLS, CDR2 YYNGEE. CDR3 sequence (DNA): TGTGCCAGCAGCGTAGCTGGGCGGGATGAGCAGTTCTTC. This codes for CASSVAGRDEQFF.

The chain carries TRBV7-2 and TRBJ2-4, with 9 bases fitting TRBD1. This CDR3 is built from 15 residues. Germline V gene data show CDR1 as SGHTA and CDR2 as FQGNSA. Trimming removed 2 bases from V and 7 bases from J; junction bases left unmatched: 6. The chain's CDR3 is CASSLQGQGRNIQYF. CDR3 DNA sequence: TGTGCCAGCAGCTTACAAGGACAGGGGAGGAACATTCAGTACTTC.

This clonotype was counted between two and nine times. The V gene is TRBV5-1, the J gene TRBJ2-3; 12 nucleotides align to TRBD2. Germline loops: CDR1 SGHRS, CDR2 YFSETQ. The CDR3 spans 17 residues. V lost 0 bases to trimming and J lost 2 bases; unmatched junction nucleotides: 4. The chain's CDR3 is CASSLARTSGVTDTQYF. The CDR3 DNA follows: TGCGCCAGCAGCTTGGCAAGGACTAGCGGGGTCACAGATACGCAGTATTTT.

The chain employs TRBV29-1 and TRBJ2-2, with D possibly being TRBD2 (5 bases). Per the germline V gene, CDR1 is SQVTM and CDR2 is ANQGSEA. Trimming removed 4 bases from V and 4 bases from J, with 13 bases in between. The CDR3 contains 14 residues. CDR3 sequence reads: CSVAVGGGTGELFF. The CDR3 bases are TGCAGCGTTGCCGTAGGAGGTGGCACCGGGGAGCTGTTTTTT.

The genes are TRBV3-1 and TRBJ2-4; no reliable D call. The CDR3 loop spans 14 amino acids. The V gene's germline CDR1 is LGHDT and CDR2 YNNKEL (reference sequence). V shed 4 bases and J shed 9 bases, with 16 bases lying between them. CDR3 region: CASSLRTPQSIQYF. The CDR3 DNA reads as TGTGCCAGCAGCCTGCGGACCCCACAGAGCATTCAGTACTTC.

This chain connects TRBV6-5 to TRBJ1-2; 7 bases map to TRBD1. Germline V lookup: CDR1 MNHEY, CDR2 SVGAGI. The CDR3 has 15 amino acids. V lost 5 bases, J lost 0 bases, and 6 bases stayed unmatched. The CDR3 DNA follows: TGTGCCAGCAGTGGACAGGTTTCTGCTAACTATGGCTACACCTTC. This codes for CASSGQVSANYGYTF.

In its sample, this clonotype was seen a few times. The chain has TRBV29-1 and TRBJ2-1, with 13 bases aligning to TRBD2. Germline CDR1 SQVTM, CDR2 ANQGSEA. Trimming removed 6 bases from V and 7 bases from J; junction bases left unmatched: 6. CDR3 length equals 14 residues. The CDR3 bases are TGCAGCGTGACTACTAGCGGGAGGGGTAATGAGCAGTTCTTC. Translating it yields CSVTTSGRGNEQFF.

This clonotype turned up a few times. V is TRBV21-1 and J is TRBJ2-5; the table calls TRBD1, which could not be checked here. TRBV21-1 represents a pseudogene. The CDR3 consists of 20 residues. CDR3 sequence reads: CASSKALYRGSDSGQETQYF. The CDR3 nucleotides are TGTGCCAGCAGCAAAGCGCTGTACAGGGGTAGTGATTCGGGCCAAGAGACCCAGTACTTC.

The chain couples TRBV4-3 to TRBJ2-5; 14 bases match TRBD2. CDR3 length: 16 amino acids. CDR1 is LGHNA, CDR2 YSLEER, per germline. The V segment lost 3 bases and the J segment 2 bases; nucleotides outside the gene matches: 2. For the CDR3, the DNA is TGCGCCAGCAGCCAGAGACTAGCGGGAGGGCAAGAGACCCAGTACTTC. Translated, it gives CASSQRLAGGQETQYF.

The rearrangement links TRBV4-3 to TRBJ1-6; TRBD1 matches 10 bases. From germline, CDR1 is LGHNA and CDR2 YSLEER. The V and J ends lost 4 bases and 4 bases, in that order; junction bases with no gene match: 4. CDR3 size: 16 residues. The CDR3 sequence is CASSPQDRGYNSPLHF. As DNA, the CDR3 is TGCGCCAGCAGCCCGCAGGACAGGGGGTATAATTCACCCCTCCACTTT.

This clonotype was found a few times. The chain carries TRBV9 and TRBJ2-7; D perhaps matches TRBD2 (7 bases). The CDR3 covers 13 residues. Germline V gives CDR1 SGDLS, CDR2 YYNGEE. Trimming cost V 7 bases and J 0 bases, with 11 bases left between them. Here the CDR3 DNA reads TGTGCCAGCGGGGGCGGGAGCTCCTACGAGCAGTACTTC. Translating gives CASGGGSSYEQYF. Full variable domain (remainder filled in from reference TRBV9 and TRBJ2-7): DSGVTQTPKHLITATGQRVTLRCSPRSGDLSVYWYQQSLDQGLQFLIQYYNGEERAKGNILERFSAQQFPDLHSELNLSSLELGDSALYFCASGGGSSYEQYFGPGTRLTVT.

The J gene is TRBJ2-3, the V gene TRBV20-1; 11 bases are a match to TRBD2. Germline-derived CDR1 and CDR2 are DFQATT and SNEGSKA (reference sequence). The CDR3 sequence is 13 residues long. The CDR3 DNA reads as TGCGGAGGGACTAGCGGAGGAACAGATACGCAGTATTTT. This sequence encodes CGGTSGGTDTQYF.

This clonotype was detected many times. This chain uses TRBV9 with TRBJ1-2, with D perhaps matching TRBD1 (6 bases). Germline CDR1 reads SGDLS; CDR2 reads YYNGEE. V was clipped by 0 bases and J by 4 bases, with 13 bases between them. This CDR3 is built from 15 residues. In nucleotides, the CDR3 is TGTGCCAGCAGCGTAGAGACAGGAGGTGGCTATGGCTACACCTTC. Protein product: CASSVETGGGYGYTF.

The V gene is TRBV5-5, the J gene TRBJ1-4; D may be TRBD1 (5 bases). CDR3 length: 15 amino acids. Germline V CDR1 and CDR2: SGHKS, YYEKEE (reference sequence). The germline V and J ends were trimmed by 1 base and 8 bases, with 15 bases remaining between them. CDR3: CASSLTQGPLEKLFF. In nucleotides, the CDR3 is TGTGCCAGCAGCTTGACTCAGGGACCCCTCGAAAAACTGTTTTTT.